This T cell receptor (beta chain) was obtained from a study of blood T cell repertoires in COVID-19. The overall study: Acute and convalescent COVID-19 samples came from the United States, Italy and Spain. T cells, B-cell-depleted T cells, or PBMCs provided the cDNA or gDNA that served as material.

Donors were grouped by their self-reported clinical history. Original methodology: Nucleated cell counts were estimated from reference gene primer amplification. This table comes from immunoSEQ multiplex PCR, and its TCRdb copy is limited to in-frame clones, with some not included. D and trimming come from the DNA, and the V and J calls and clone size come from that table. Altogether about 210,000 clones are present, roughly 90% being singletons, with the ten largest covering around 8.9%. The clonotype originates from a woman in her late teens or twenties who had recovered from COVID-19. Sequenced sample: PBMCs or T cells enriched from blood (not recorded which).

The CDR3 region has the DNA TGTGCCAGCAGTTTCTCTCGGGAGGGGACCCAGTACTTC. Its translation: CASSFSREGTQYF. This chain joins TRBV12-3 or TRBV12-4 and TRBJ2-5; 8 bases are a match to TRBD2. This CDR3 is built from 13 residues. Trimming took 3 bases from V and 7 from J; bases not matched to a gene: 4.